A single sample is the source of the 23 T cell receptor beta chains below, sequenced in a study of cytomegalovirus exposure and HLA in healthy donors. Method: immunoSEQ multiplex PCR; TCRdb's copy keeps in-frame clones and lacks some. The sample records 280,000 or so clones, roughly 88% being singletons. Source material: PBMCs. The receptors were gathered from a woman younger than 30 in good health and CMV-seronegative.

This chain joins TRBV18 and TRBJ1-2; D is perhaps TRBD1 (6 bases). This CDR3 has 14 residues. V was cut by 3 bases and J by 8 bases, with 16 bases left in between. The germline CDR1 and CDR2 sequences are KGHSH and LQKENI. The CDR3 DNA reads TGTGCCAGCTCACCCTTACTCACAGGGTTCGGCTACACCTTC. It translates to CASSPLLTGFGYTF.

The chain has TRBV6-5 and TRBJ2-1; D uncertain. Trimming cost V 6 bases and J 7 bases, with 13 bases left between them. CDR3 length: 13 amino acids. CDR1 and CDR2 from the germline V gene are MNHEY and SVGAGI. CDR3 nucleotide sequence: TGTGCCAGCAGCCCCACGCCCCAGAATGAGCAGTTCTTC. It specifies CASSPTPQNEQFF.

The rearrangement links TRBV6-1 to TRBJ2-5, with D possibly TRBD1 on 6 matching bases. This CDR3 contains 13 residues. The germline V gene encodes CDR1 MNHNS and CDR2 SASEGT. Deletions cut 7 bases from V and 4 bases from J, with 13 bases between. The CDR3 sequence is CASITGLRETQYF. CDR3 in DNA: TGTGCCAGCATAACAGGGTTGCGAGAGACCCAGTACTTC.

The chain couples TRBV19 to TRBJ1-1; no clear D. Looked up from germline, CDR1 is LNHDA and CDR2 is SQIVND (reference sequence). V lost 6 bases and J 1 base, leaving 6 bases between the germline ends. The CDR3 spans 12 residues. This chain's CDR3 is CASSKRNTEAFF. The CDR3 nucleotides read TGTGCCAGTAGCAAGCGGAACACTGAAGCTTTCTTT.

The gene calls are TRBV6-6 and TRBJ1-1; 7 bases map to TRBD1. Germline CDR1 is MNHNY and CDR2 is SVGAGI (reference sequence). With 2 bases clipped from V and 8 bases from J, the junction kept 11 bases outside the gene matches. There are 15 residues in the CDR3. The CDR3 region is CASSYPTDRESEAFF. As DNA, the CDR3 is TGTGCCAGCAGTTACCCCACCGACAGGGAGTCAGAAGCTTTCTTT.

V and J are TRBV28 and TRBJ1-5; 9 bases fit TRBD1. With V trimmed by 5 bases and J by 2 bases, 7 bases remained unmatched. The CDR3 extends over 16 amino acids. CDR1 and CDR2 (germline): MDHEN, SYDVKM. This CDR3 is CASSQGQGGGNQPQHF. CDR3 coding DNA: TGTGCCAGCAGTCAGGGACAGGGAGGTGGCAATCAGCCCCAGCATTTT. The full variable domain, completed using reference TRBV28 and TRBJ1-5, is DVKVTQSSRYLVKRTGEKVFLECVQDMDHENMFWYRQDPGLGLRLIYFSYDVKMKEKGDIPEGYSVSREKKERFSLILESASTNQTSMYLCASSQGQGGGNQPQHFGDGTRLSIL.

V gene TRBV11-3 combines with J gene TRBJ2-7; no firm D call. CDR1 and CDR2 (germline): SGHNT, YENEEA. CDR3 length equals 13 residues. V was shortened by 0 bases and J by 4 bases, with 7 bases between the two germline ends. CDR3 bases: TGTGCCAGCAGCTTAGATTATTCTTACGAGCAGTACTTC. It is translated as CASSLDYSYEQYF.

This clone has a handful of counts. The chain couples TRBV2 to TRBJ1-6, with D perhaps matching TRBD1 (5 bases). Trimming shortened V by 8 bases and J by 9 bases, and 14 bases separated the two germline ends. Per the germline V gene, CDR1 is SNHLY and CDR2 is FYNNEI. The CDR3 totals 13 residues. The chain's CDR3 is CASGRQGGSPLHF. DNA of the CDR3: TGTGCCAGCGGCCGGCAGGGAGGTTCACCCCTCCACTTT. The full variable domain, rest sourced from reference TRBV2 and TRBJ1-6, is EPEVTQTPSHQVTQMGQEVILRCVPISNHLYFYWYRQILGQKVEFLVSFYNNEISEKSEIFDDQFSVERPDGSNFTLKIRSTKLEDSAMYFCASGRQGGSPLHFGNGTRLTVT.

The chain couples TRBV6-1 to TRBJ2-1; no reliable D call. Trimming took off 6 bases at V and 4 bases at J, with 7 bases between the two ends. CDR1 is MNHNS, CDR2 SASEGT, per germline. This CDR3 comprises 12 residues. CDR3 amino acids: CASSPSYNEQFF. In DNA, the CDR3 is TGTGCCAGCAGCCCCTCGTACAATGAGCAGTTCTTC.

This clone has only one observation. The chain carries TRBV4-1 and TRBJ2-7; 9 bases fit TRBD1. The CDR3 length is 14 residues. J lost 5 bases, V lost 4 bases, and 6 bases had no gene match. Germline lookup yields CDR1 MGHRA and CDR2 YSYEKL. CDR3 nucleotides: TGCGCCAGCAGCCCAGGGACAGGGTGGAACGAGCAGTACTTC. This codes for CASSPGTGWNEQYF.

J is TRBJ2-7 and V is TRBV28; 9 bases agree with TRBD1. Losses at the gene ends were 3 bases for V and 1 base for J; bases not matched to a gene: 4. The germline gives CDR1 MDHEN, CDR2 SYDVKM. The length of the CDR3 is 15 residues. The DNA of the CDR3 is TGTGCCAGCAGTTTGGGACAGGGCCCTTCCTACGAGCAGTACTTC. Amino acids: CASSLGQGPSYEQYF.

Here the CDR3 DNA reads TGTGCCAGCAGTGAATCAAAGGGGAAGCCCTACAATGAGCAGTTCTTC. The encoded protein is CASSESKGKPYNEQFF. This chain joins TRBV25-1 and TRBJ2-1, with D possibly matching TRBD1 (5 bases). V dropped 1 base and J dropped 2 bases, with 12 bases sitting between them. The V gene's germline CDR1 is MGHDK and CDR2 SYGVNS. This CDR3 has 16 amino acids.

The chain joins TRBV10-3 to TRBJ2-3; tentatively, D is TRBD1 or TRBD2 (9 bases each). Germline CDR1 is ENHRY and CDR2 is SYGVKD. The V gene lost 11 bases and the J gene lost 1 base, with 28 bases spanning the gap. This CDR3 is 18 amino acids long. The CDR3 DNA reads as TGTGCCGTCTCGGGACAGGGAGGGCTAGCGGGGCGCACAGATACGCAGTATTTT. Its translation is CAVSGQGGLAGRTDTQYF.

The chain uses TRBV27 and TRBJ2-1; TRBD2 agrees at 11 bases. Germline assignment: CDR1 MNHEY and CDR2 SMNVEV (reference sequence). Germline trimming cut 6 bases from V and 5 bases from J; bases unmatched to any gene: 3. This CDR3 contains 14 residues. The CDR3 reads CASSPTSGDNEQFF. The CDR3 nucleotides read TGTGCCAGCAGCCCGACTAGCGGGGACAATGAGCAGTTCTTC.

CDR3 DNA sequence: TGCGCCAGCAGCCGGATAGCGGGAGGGTTCACCGAGCAGTACTTC. Translating it yields CASSRIAGGFTEQYF. The gene calls are TRBV4-1 and TRBJ2-7; TRBD2 agrees at 11 bases. Losses at the gene ends were 4 bases for V and 6 bases for J; bases not matched to a gene: 8. The CDR3 loop spans 15 amino acids. Looked up from germline, CDR1 is MGHRA and CDR2 is YSYEKL.

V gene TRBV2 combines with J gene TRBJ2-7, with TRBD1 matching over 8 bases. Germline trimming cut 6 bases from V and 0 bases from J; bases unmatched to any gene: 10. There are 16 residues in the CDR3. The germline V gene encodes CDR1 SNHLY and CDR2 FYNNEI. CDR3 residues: CASSHDRRGRSYEQYF. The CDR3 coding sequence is TGTGCCAGCAGCCACGACCGCAGGGGGCGCTCCTACGAGCAGTACTTC. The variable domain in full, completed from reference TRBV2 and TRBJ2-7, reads EPEVTQTPSHQVTQMGQEVILRCVPISNHLYFYWYRQILGQKVEFLVSFYNNEISEKSEIFDDQFSVERPDGSNFTLKIRSTKLEDSAMYFCASSHDRRGRSYEQYFGPGTRLTVT.

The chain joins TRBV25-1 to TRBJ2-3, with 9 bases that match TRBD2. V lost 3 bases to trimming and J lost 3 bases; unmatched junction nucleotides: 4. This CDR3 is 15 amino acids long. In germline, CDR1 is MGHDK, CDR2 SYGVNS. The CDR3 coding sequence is TGTGCCAGCAGTGACTGGGCGGGAGGGACAGATACGCAGTATTTT. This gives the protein CASSDWAGGTDTQYF.

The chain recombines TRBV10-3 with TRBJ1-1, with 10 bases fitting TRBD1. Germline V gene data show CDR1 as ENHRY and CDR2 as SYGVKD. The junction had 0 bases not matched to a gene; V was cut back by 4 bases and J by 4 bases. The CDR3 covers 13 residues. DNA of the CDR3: TGTGCCATCAGTGGGGACAGGGGCACTGAAGCTTTCTTT. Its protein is CAISGDRGTEAFF.

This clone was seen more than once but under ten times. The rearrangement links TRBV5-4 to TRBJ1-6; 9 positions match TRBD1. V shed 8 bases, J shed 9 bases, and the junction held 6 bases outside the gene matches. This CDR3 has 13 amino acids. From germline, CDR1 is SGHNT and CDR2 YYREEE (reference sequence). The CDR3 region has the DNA TGTGCCAGTTCGGACAGGGGATCTTCACCCCTCCACTTT. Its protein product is CASSDRGSSPLHF.

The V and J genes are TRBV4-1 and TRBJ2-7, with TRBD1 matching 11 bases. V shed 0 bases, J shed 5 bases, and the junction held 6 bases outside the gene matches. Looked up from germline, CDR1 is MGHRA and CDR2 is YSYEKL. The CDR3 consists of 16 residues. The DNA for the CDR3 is TGCGCCAGCAGCCAAGATACGGGGACAGGGGGTAACGAGCAGTACTTC. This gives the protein CASSQDTGTGGNEQYF.

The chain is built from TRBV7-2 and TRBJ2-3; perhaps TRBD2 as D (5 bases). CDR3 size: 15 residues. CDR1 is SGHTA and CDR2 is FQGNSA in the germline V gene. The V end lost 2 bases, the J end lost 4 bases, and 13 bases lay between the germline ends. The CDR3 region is CASSLPSGTSDTQYF. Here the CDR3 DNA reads TGTGCCAGCAGCTTACCGAGCGGAACTTCAGATACGCAGTATTTT.

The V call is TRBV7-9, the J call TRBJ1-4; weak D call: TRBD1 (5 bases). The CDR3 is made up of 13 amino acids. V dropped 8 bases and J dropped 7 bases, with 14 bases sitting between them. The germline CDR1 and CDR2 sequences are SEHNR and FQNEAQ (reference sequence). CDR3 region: CASAGPRGEKLFF. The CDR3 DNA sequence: TGTGCCAGCGCAGGGCCAAGGGGTGAAAAACTGTTTTTT.

This chain's CDR3 is CASSLRTSGNIQYF. DNA of the CDR3: TGTGCCAGCAGTCTCCGGACTAGCGGGAACATTCAGTACTTC. The V gene is TRBV27, the J gene TRBJ2-4, with 11 positions matching TRBD2. V gave up 5 bases and J gave up 7 bases; unmatched junction bases: 4. The length of the CDR3 is 14 residues. Germline CDR1 MNHEY, CDR2 SMNVEV (reference sequence).